This record looks at one TCR beta chain sequence and its context. Its antigen target is currently unknown. The record has no base qualities; no much larger clone is one base away. V was cut back by 1 base and J by 0 bases, leaving a gap of 6 bases between them. The CDR3 measures 14 amino acids from cysteine to phenylalanine. Just the 42-base CDR3 DNA is kept, in frame starting at base 1. CDR1 and CDR2 are drawn from the germline V gene (reference sequence): LNHDA, SQIVND. These data originate in a study of T cell changes during pregnancy in multiple sclerosis (dated by TCRdb to between 2017 and 2020). Regarding the study in general: In women with multiple sclerosis, the researchers looked at how the T cell repertoire shifted as pregnancy progressed.

The method behind the library was the immunoSEQ multiplex PCR assay. The table was pulled from immuneACCESS by TCRdb, which kept in-frame rearrangements only. Such tables lose some clones; where checked, under half of the loss comes from unresolved V genes, and the rest has no known cause. The sample contains about 76,000 clones, approximately 90% of them found a single time. The ten largest clones capture 1.5% to 2% of the sample. This clonotype originated in a female donor in good health, enrolled as a control in a pregnancy study. The sequencing here drew on peripheral blood, taken in the first trimester of pregnancy. Here the chain combines TRBV19 and TRBJ1-1, with no confidently assigned D gene. The DNA sequence is given as TGTGCCAGTAGTATAGTGGCAGTGAACACTGAAGCTTTCTTT. It codes for CASSIVAVNTEAFF.